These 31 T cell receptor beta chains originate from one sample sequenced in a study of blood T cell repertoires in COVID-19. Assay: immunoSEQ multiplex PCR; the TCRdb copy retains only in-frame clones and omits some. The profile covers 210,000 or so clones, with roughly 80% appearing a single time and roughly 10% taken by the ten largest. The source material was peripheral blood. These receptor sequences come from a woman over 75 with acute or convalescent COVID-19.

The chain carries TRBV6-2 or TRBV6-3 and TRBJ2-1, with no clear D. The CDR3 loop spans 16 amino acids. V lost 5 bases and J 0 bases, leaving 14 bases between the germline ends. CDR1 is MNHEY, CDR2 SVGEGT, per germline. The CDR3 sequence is CASSPPGLSSYNEQFF. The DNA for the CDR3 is TGTGCCAGCAGTCCGCCGGGTTTAAGCTCCTACAATGAGCAGTTCTTC.

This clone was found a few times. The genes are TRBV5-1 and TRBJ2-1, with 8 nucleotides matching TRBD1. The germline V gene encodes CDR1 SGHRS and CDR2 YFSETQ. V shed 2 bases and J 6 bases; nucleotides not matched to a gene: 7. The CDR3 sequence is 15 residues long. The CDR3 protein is CASSLAGGDGNEQFF. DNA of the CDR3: TGCGCCAGCAGCTTAGCAGGGGGCGATGGCAATGAGCAGTTCTTC.

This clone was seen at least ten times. The chain's CDR3 is CATSDPLAAEQYF. The CDR3 bases are TGTGCCACCAGTGACCCTCTAGCGGCCGAGCAGTACTTC. The chain recombines TRBV24-1 with TRBJ2-7; 7 bases map to TRBD2. Germline V CDR1 and CDR2: KGHDR, SFDVKD. The CDR3 runs to 13 residues. The trim removed 4 bases at V and 6 bases at J, leaving 5 bases unmatched.

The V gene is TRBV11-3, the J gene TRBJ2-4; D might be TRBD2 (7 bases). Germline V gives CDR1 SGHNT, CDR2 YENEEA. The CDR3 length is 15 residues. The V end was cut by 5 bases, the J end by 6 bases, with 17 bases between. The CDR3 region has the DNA TGTGCCAGCAGCCTGGGGGCGACTAGCAGAAACATTCAGTACTTC. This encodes CASSLGATSRNIQYF.

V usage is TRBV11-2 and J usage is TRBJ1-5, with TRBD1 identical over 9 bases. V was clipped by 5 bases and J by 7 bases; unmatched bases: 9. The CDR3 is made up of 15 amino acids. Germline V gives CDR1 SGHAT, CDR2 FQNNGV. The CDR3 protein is CASSKGQGNRQPQHF. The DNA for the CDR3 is TGTGCCAGCAGCAAGGGACAGGGAAATAGGCAGCCCCAGCATTTT.

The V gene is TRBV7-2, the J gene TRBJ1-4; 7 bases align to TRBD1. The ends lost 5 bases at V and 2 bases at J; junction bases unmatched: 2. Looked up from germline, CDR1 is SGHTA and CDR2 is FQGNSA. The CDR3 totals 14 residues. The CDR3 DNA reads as TGTGCCAGCAGCCAACAGGGGACTAATGAAAAACTGTTTTTT. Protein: CASSQQGTNEKLFF.

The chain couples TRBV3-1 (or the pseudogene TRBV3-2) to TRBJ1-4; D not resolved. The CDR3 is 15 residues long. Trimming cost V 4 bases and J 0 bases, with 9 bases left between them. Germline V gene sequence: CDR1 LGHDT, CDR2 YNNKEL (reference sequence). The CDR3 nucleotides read TGTGCCAGCAGCCGATCAGCGTCAACTAATGAAAAACTGTTTTTT. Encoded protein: CASSRSASTNEKLFF.

The CDR3 protein is CASSNVGAGNQPQHF. The CDR3 DNA sequence: TGTGCCAGTAGTAACGTGGGGGCGGGCAATCAGCCCCAGCATTTT. V and J are TRBV19 and TRBJ1-5; a possible D gene is TRBD1 (6 bases). Germline CDR1 reads LNHDA; CDR2 reads SQIVND (reference sequence). This CDR3 is built from 15 residues. V shed 4 bases and J shed 2 bases, with 12 bases lying between them.

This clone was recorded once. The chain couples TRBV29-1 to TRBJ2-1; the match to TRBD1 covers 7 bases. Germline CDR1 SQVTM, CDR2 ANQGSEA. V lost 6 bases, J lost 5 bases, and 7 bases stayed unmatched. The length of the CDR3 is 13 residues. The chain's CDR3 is CSVGQLPNNEQFF. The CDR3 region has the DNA TGCAGCGTGGGACAGCTACCGAACAATGAGCAGTTCTTC.

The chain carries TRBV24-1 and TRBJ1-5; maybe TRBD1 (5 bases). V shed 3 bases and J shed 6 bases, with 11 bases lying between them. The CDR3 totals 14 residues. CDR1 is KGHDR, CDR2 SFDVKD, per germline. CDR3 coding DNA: TGTGCCACCAGTGATCAGGGATCGGGTCAGCCCCAGCATTTT. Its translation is CATSDQGSGQPQHF.

CDR3 in amino acids: CASGPGRNNEKLFF. The CDR3 nucleotides read TGTGCCAGCGGACCGGGGAGAAATAATGAAAAACTGTTTTTT. The chain combines TRBV7-9 with TRBJ1-4; D gene unclear. Germline CDR1 SEHNR, CDR2 FQNEAQ (reference sequence). The CDR3 length is 14 residues. V was trimmed by 8 bases and J by 4 bases, leaving 14 bases between them.

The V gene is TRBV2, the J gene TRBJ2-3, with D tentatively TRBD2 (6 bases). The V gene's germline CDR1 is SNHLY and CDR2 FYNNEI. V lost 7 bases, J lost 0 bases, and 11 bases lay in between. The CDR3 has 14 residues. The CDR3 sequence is CASKPGVSTDTQYF. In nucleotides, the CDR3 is TGTGCCAGCAAACCGGGGGTTAGCACAGATACGCAGTATTTT.

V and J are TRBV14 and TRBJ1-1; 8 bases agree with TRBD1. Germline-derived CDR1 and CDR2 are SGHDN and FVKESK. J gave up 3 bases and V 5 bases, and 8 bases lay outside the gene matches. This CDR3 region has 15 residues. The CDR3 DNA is TGTGCCAGCAGCGGACGGACAGGGAGGGACACTGAAGCTTTCTTT. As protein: CASSGRTGRDTEAFF.

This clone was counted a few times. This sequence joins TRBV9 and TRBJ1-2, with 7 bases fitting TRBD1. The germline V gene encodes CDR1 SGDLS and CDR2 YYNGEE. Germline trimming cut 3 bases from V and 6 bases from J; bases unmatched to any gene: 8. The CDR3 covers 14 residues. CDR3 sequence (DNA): TGTGCCAGCAGCGCCACAGGGGAGTTCGATGGCTACACCTTC. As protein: CASSATGEFDGYTF.

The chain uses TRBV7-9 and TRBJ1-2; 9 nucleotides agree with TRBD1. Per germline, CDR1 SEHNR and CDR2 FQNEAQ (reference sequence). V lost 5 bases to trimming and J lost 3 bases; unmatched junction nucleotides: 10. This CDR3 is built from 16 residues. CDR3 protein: CASSPPGQGSDYGYTF. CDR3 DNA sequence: TGTGCCAGCAGCCCACCGGGACAGGGATCGGACTATGGCTACACCTTC. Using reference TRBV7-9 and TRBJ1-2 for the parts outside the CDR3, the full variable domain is DTGVSQNPRHKITKRGQNVTFRCDPISEHNRLYWYRQTLGQGPEFLTYFQNEAQLEKSRLLSDRFSAERPKGSFSTLEIQRTEQGDSAMYLCASSPPGQGSDYGYTFGSGTRLTVV.

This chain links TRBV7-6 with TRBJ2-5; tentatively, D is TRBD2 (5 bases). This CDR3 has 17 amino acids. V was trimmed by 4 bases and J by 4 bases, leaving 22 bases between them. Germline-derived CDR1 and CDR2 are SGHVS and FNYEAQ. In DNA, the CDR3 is TGTGCCAGCAGCTCCGGGATTCCCCCGCGCGGCATAGAGACCCAGTACTTC. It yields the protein CASSSGIPPRGIETQYF.

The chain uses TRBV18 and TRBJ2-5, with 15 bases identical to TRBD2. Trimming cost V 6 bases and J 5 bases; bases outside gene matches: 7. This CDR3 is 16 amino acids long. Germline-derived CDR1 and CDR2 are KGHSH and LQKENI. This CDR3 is CASSSRTSGGAETQYF. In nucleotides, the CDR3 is TGTGCCAGCTCCAGCCGGACTAGCGGGGGGGCTGAGACCCAGTACTTC.

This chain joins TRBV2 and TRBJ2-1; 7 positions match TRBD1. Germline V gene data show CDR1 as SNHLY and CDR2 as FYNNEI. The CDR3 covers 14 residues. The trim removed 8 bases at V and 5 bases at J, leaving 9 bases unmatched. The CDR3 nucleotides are TGTGCCAGCTCTTACCAGGACAGGAACAATGAGCAGTTCTTC. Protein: CASSYQDRNNEQFF.

The CDR3 spells CASSLAGVGTDTQYF. The DNA for the CDR3 is TGCGCCAGCAGCTTGGCAGGGGTAGGAACAGATACGCAGTATTTT. The chain has TRBV5-1 and TRBJ2-3; TRBD1 might be the D (6 bases). The CDR3 length is 15 residues. Trimming cost V 0 bases and J 3 bases, with 11 bases left between them. Germline CDR1 SGHRS, CDR2 YFSETQ.

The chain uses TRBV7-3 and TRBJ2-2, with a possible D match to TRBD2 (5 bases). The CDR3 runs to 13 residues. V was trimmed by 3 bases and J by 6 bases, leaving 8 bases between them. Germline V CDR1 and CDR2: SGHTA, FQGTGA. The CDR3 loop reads CASSFSEAGELFF. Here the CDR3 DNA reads TGTGCCAGCAGCTTTTCGGAGGCCGGGGAGCTGTTTTTT.

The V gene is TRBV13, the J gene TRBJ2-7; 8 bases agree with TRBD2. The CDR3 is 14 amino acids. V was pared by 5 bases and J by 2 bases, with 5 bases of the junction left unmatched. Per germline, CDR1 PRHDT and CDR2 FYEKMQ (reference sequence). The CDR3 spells CASSREGGAYEQYF. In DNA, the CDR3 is TGTGCCAGCAGCCGGGAGGGGGGAGCCTACGAGCAGTACTTC.

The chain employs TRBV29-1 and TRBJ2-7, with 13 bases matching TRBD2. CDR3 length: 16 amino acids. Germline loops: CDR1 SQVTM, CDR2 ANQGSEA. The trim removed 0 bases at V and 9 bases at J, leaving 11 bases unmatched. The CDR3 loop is CSVEDSRTSGSLRQYF. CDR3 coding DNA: TGCAGCGTTGAAGACAGTCGGACTAGCGGGAGTCTTCGGCAGTACTTC.

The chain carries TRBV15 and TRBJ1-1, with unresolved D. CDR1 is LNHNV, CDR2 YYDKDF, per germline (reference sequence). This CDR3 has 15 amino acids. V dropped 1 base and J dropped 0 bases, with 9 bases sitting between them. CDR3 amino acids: CATSRGGQMNTEAFF. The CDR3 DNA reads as TGTGCCACCAGCAGAGGAGGGCAGATGAACACTGAAGCTTTCTTT.

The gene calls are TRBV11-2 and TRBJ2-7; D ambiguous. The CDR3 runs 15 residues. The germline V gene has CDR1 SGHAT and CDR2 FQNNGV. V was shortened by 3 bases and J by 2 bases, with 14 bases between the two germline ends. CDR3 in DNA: TGTGCCAGCAGCTTTTTAGCCCGGAGCACCTACGAGCAGTACTTC. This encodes CASSFLARSTYEQYF.

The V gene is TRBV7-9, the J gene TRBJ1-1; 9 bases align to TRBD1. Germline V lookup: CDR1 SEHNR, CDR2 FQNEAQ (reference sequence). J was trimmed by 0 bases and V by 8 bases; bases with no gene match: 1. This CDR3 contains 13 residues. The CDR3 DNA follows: TGTGCCAGCGGGGACAGGGTGAACACTGAAGCTTTCTTT. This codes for CASGDRVNTEAFF.

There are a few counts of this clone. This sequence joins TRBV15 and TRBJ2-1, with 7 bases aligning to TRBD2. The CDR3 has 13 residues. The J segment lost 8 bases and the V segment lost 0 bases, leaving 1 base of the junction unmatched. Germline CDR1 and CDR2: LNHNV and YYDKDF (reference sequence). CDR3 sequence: CATSRDSGYEQFF. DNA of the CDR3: TGTGCCACCAGCAGAGATAGCGGGTATGAGCAGTTCTTC.

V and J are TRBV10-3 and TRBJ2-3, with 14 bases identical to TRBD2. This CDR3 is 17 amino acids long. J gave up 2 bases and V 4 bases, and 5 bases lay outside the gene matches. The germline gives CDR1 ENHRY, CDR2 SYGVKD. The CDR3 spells CAISALTSGGVTDTQYF. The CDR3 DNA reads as TGTGCCATCAGTGCCCTGACTAGCGGGGGGGTCACAGATACGCAGTATTTT.

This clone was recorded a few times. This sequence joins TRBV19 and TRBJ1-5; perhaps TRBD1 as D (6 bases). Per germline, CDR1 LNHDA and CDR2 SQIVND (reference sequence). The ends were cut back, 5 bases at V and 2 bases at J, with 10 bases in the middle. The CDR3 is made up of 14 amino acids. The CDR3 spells CASSPEGGNQPQHF. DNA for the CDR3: TGTGCCAGTAGTCCCGAGGGGGGCAATCAGCCCCAGCATTTT. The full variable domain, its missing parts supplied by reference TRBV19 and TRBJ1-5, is DGGITQSPKYLFRKEGQNVTLSCEQNLNHDAMYWYRQDPGQGLRLIYYSQIVNDFQKGDIAEGYSVSREKKESFPLTVTSAQKNPTAFYLCASSPEGGNQPQHFGDGTRLSIL.

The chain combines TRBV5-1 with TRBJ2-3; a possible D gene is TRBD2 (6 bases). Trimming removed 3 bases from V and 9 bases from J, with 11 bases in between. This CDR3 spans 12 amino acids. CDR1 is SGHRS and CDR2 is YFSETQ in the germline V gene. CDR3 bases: TGCGCCAGCAGCTCCGGGGCGGGGACGCAGTATTTT. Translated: CASSSGAGTQYF.

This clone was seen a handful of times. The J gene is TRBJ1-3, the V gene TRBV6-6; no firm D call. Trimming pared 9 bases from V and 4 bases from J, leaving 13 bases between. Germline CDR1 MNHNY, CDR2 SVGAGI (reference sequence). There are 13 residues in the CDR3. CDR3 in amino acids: CASRHTNGNTIYF. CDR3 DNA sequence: TGTGCCAGTCGCCATACAAACGGAAACACCATATATTTT.

The CDR3 bases are TGTGCCAGCAGCACCCGGACTAGCGGGAGTTCATATGAGCAGTTCTTC. It translates to CASSTRTSGSSYEQFF. The chain uses TRBV7-9 and TRBJ2-1, with 13 positions matching TRBD2. Trimming at V came to 5 bases and at J to 8 bases, leaving 9 bases not matched to a gene. The CDR3 spans 16 residues. The germline V gene encodes CDR1 SEHNR and CDR2 FQNEAQ (reference sequence).